Below, one T cell receptor beta chain is given with its context. No antigen is known for it. This entry is derived from a study of monozygotic twins with inflammatory bowel disease. Study-wide results and caveats: Healthy co-twins, by inverse Simpson, had higher TCRbeta diversity than their siblings with IBD.

The CDR3 runs to 15 residues. Germline CDR1 is SEHNR and CDR2 is FQNEAQ (reference sequence). UMIs that had a 6-nucleotide sample barcode were put in using template switching. No DNA is given; TCRdb re-called the 5' RACE reads and lists each CDR3 protein once. This table holds 300,000 to 400,000 distinct CDR3 sequences. The gene calls are TRBV7-9 and TRBJ2-7; absent DNA, TCRdb's TRBD1 call cannot be checked. The source of this sequence is a human donor with ulcerative colitis or Crohn's disease, or a healthy co-twin of an affected twin (not recorded which). The source material was blood. The CDR3 spells CASSLRDRNLYEQYF. The full variable domain, rest sourced from reference TRBV7-9 and TRBJ2-7, is DTGVSQNPRHKITKRGQNVTFRCDPISEHNRLYWYRQTLGQGPEFLTYFQNEAQLEKSRLLSDRFSAERPKGSFSTLEIQRTEQGDSAMYLCASSLRDRNLYEQYFGPGTRLTVT.